Here is one TCR beta chain with its context. This sample is drawn from a study of blood T cell repertoires in COVID-19. Overall study: Acute and convalescent COVID-19 specimens originated in the United States, Italy and Spain. T cells, B-cell-depleted T cells, or PBMCs provided the cDNA or gDNA that served as material.

Per the original data handling: By means of reference gene primer amplification, nucleated cell counts were estimated. The table came from immunoSEQ multiplex PCR; TCRdb's copy has only in-frame clones and leaves some out. Clone size and the V and J calls come from that table; the DNA yielded D and trimming. Of over 60,000 clones in the sample, nearly 90% were seen once. The length of the CDR3 is 14 residues. V gave up 2 bases and J gave up 0 bases, with 11 bases separating them. Germline V gene data show CDR1 as GTSNPN and CDR2 as SVGIG (reference sequence). Sequenced material: peripheral blood. The V and J genes are TRBV30 and TRBJ2-7; D is ambiguous. This clonotype originated in a man at least 80 years old with acute or convalescent COVID-19. The CDR3 loop reads CAWSLILLSYEQYF. CDR3 nucleotides: TGTGCCTGGAGTCTGATACTCCTCTCCTACGAGCAGTACTTC.